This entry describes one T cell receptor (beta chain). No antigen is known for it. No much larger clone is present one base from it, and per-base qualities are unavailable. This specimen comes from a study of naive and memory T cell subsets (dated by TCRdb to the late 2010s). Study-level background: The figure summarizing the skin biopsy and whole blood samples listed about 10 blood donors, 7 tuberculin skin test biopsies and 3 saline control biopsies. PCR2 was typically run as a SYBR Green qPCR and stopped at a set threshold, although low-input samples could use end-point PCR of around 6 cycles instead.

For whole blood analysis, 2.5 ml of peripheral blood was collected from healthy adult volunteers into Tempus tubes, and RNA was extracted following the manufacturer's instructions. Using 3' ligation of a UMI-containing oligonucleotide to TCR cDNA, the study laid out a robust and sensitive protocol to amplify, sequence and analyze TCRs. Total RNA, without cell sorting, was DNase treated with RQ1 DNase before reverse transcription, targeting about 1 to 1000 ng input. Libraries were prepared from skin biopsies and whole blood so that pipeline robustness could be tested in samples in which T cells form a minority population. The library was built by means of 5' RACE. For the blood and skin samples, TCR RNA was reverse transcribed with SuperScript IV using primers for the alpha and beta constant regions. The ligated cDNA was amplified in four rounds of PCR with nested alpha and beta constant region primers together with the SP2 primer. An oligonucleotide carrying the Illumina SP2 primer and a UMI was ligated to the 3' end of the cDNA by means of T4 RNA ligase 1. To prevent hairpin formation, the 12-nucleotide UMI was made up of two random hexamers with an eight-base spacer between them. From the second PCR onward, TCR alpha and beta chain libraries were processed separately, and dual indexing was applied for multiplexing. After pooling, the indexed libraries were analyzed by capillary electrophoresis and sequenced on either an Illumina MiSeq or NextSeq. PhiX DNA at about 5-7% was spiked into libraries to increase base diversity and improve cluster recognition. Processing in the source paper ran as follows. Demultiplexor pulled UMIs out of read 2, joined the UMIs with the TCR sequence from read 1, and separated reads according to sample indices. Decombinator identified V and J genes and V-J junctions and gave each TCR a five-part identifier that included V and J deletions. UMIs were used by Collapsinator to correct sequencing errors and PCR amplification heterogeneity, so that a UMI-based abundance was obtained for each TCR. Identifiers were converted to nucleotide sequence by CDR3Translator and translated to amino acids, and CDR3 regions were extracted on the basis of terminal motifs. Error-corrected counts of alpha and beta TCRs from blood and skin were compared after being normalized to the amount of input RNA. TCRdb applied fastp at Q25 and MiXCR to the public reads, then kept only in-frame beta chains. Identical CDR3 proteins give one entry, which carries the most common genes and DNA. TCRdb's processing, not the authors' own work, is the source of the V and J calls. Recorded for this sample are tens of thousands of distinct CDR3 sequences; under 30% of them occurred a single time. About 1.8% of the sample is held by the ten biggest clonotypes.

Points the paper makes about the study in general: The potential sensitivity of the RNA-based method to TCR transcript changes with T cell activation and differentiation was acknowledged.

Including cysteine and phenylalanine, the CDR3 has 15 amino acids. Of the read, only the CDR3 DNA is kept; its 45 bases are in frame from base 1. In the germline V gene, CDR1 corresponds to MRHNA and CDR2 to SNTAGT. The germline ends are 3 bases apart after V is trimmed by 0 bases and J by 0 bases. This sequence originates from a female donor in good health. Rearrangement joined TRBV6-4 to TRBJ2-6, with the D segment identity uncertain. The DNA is TGTGCCAGCAGTGACTCTCACTCTGGGGCCAACGTCCTGACTTTC. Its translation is CASSDSHSGANVLTF.